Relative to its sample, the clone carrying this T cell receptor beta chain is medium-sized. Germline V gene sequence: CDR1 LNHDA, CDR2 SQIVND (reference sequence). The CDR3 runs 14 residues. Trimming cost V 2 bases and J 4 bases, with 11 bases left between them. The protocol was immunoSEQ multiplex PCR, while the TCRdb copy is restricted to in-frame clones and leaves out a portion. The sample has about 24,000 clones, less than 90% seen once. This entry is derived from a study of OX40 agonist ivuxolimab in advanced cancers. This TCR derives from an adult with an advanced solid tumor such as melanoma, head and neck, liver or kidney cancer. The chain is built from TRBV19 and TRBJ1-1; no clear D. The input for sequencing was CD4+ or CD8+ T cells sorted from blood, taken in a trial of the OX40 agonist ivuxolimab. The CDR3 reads CASSIFGLTTEAFF. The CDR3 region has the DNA TGTGCCAGTAGTATATTTGGGCTGACCACTGAAGCTTTCTTT.